These T cell receptor beta chains were read from a single sample in a study of identical twins. A single record per CDR3 protein comes from TCRdb applying MiXCR to the 5' RACE reads. The sample includes fewer than 550,000 distinct CDR3 sequences, over 12% of them seen just once. This same sample was also part of a study on yellow fever vaccine responses in identical twins.

Sequencing was carried out using CD4+ T cells sorted from blood. Every receptor here comes from a woman aged 18-29 years in good health. Each CDR3 is given with its conserved first and last residue. The D gene is left open where the match is weak. Size is stated for part of the rows, as once, few or many counts, or as a class when the clone is expanded.

>TRBJ1-3|TRBD1|few|TRBV20-1
CSATTDRGASGNTIYF
TGCAGTGCAACCACCGACAGGGGGGCGTCTGGAAACACCATATATTTT
>TRBJ2-3|.|.|TRBV24-1
CATSDRSEITDTQYF
TGTGCCACCAGTGATAGGAGCGAGATCACAGATACGCAGTATTTT
>TRBJ1-1|.|.|TRBV5-1
CASSLVGQRNTEAFF
TGCGCCAGCAGCTTGGTCGGACAGAGGAACACTGAAGCTTTCTTT
>TRBJ1-2|.|.|TRBV11-2
CASSLGIHSYGYTF
TGTGCCAGCAGCTTAGGGATCCACAGCTATGGCTACACCTTC
>TRBJ2-1|TRBD2|.|TRBV20-1
CSASLREGRDEQFF
TGCAGTGCTAGTCTGCGGGAGGGCCGTGATGAGCAGTTCTTC
>TRBJ1-1|.|few|TRBV12-3/TRBV12-4
CATGRANTEAFF
TGTGCCACGGGCAGGGCGAACACTGAAGCTTTCTTT
>TRBJ2-3|TRBD1|.|TRBV5-1
CASRPRTGATDTQYF
TGCGCCAGCAGACCCCGGACAGGGGCCACAGATACGCAGTATTTT
>TRBJ2-7|TRBD1|.|TRBV10-3
CAISALGQGGTYEQYF
TGTGCCATCAGTGCACTGGGACAGGGTGGCACCTACGAGCAGTACTTC
>TRBJ1-1|.|few|TRBV20-1
CSAQDGNTEAFF
TGCAGTGCTCAAGACGGAAACACTGAAGCTTTCTTT
>TRBJ2-3|.|.|TRBV5-1
CASSLGPGSGDTQYF
TGCGCCAGCAGCTTGGGCCCGGGGTCGGGAGATACGCAGTATTTT